This is a list of T cell receptor beta chains from one sample in a study of control samples from healthy donors and cancer patients. TCRdb keeps only in-frame clones here, not all; method: immunoSEQ multiplex PCR. The table lists around 170,000 clones, about 86% of them singletons. The specimen was blood. These receptors originate from a woman in her twenties or thirties in good health. Both conserved end residues are part of each CDR3. D genes are given only for firm matches. Clone size is shown for a subset of rows, as once, few, many or a class of expanded clone.

D gene	V gene	J gene	clone size	CDR3 protein	CDR3 DNA
.	TRBV28	TRBJ1-2	.	CASSLLQERPNYGYTF	TGTGCCAGCAGTTTATTACAGGAGAGGCCTAACTATGGCTACACCTTC
TRBD1	TRBV7-2	TRBJ2-5	.	CASSSQRGQGMYF	TGTGCCAGCAGCTCGCAAAGGGGACAGGGAATGTACTTC
.	TRBV2	TRBJ1-2	.	CASDGTYGYTF	TGTGCCAGCGACGGAACCTATGGCTACACCTTC
.	TRBV5-1	TRBJ2-1	.	CASTNLSYTNYNEQFF	TGCGCCAGCACCAACCTTTCCTACACAAACTACAATGAGCAGTTCTTC
TRBD1	TRBV19	TRBJ1-4	.	CASSTGGSTNEKLFF	TGTGCCAGTAGTACAGGGGGAAGCACTAATGAAAAACTGTTTTTT
.	TRBV18	TRBJ1-4	.	CASSPSTEREKLFF	TGTGCCAGCTCACCAAGCACGGAACGGGAAAAACTGTTTTTT
.	TRBV21-1	TRBJ2-4	.	CASSKLGGSGRAAKNIQYF	TGTGCCAGCAGCAAACTAGGGGGTAGCGGGAGGGCAGCCAAAAACATTCAGTACTTC
.	TRBV7-9	TRBJ1-2	.	CASSGTPGSDGYTF	TGTGCCAGCAGCGGAACCCCGGGATCCGATGGCTACACCTTC
.	TRBV24-1	TRBJ2-5	.	CATSDSETQYF	TGTGCCACCAGTGATTCCGAGACCCAGTACTTC
TRBD1	TRBV24-1	TRBJ2-1	.	CATSPGTGVRNEQFF	TGTGCCACCAGCCCGGGGACAGGGGTTCGCAATGAGCAGTTCTTC
.	TRBV30	TRBJ1-5	.	CAWSVRENQPQHF	TGTGCCTGGAGTGTCAGGGAGAATCAGCCCCAGCATTTT
.	TRBV28	TRBJ1-5	few	CASNQPQHF	TGTGCCAGCAATCAGCCCCAGCATTTT
.	TRBV5-1	TRBJ1-1	once	CASSLGGTGNTEAFF	TGCGCCAGCAGCTTGGGTGGTACAGGGAACACTGAAGCTTTCTTT
.	TRBV14	TRBJ1-1	.	CASSLVGLNTEAFF	TGTGCCAGCAGCCTAGTAGGCCTGAACACTGAAGCTTTCTTT
.	TRBV7-6	TRBJ2-2	few	CASSRTTGTVTGELFF	TGTGCCAGCAGCCGTACAACCGGGACTGTCACCGGGGAGCTGTTTTTT
.	TRBV7-2	TRBJ1-2	few	CASSPSRGYTF	TGTGCCAGCAGCCCTTCACGGGGCTACACCTTC
TRBD1	TRBV14	TRBJ1-2	.	CASSLDRGNYGYTF	TGTGCCAGCAGCCTGGACAGGGGAAACTATGGCTACACCTTC
TRBD2	TRBV5-4	TRBJ2-1	.	CASSASTGTRLFF	TGTGCCAGCAGCGCCTCAACCGGGACTAGGCTGTTCTTC
.	TRBV28	TRBJ2-3	.	CASGRKRTDTQYF	TGTGCCAGCGGCCGAAAACGCACAGATACGCAGTATTTT
.	TRBV11-3	TRBJ1-6	.	CASTNFYSSYNSPLHF	TGTGCCAGCACCAATTTCTATAGCTCCTATAATTCACCCCTCCACTTT
.	TRBV12-3/TRBV12-4	TRBJ1-2	.	CASSPGRVEGYTF	TGTGCCAGCAGTCCCGGGAGGGTGGAAGGCTACACCTTC
.	TRBV28	TRBJ2-1	once	CASRGNNEQFF	TGTGCCAGCAGGGGGAACAATGAGCAGTTCTTC
.	TRBV2	TRBJ1-4	.	CASRARLDEKLFF	TGTGCCAGCAGAGCCCGGCTGGATGAAAAACTGTTTTTT
.	TRBV7-8	TRBJ2-7	.	CASSLTDFRTRPYEQYF	TGTGCCAGCAGCTTAACTGACTTTAGAACCCGCCCTTACGAGCAGTACTTC
TRBD1	TRBV29-1	TRBJ1-1	.	CSVADRAEAFF	TGCAGCGTTGCGGACAGGGCTGAAGCTTTCTTT
.	TRBV6-5	TRBJ1-6	.	CASSYRLPGGDSPLHF	TGTGCCAGCAGTTACCGACTCCCCGGGGGGGATTCACCCCTCCACTTT
.	TRBV7-8	TRBJ1-5	.	CASSLSSWGEQPQHF	TGTGCCAGCAGCTTATCTAGCTGGGGTGAACAGCCCCAGCATTTT
.	TRBV20-1	TRBJ2-1	.	CSAPRYNERFF	TGCAGTGCCCCACGCTACAATGAGCGGTTCTTC
TRBD1	TRBV29-1	TRBJ2-1	.	CSEGQGVGEQFF	TGCAGCGAGGGACAGGGGGTTGGTGAGCAGTTCTTC
.	TRBV5-1	TRBJ1-1	.	CASSVDRLENTEAFF	TGCGCCAGCAGCGTTGACAGACTCGAGAACACTGAAGCTTTCTTT
.	TRBV5-1	TRBJ2-2	.	CATPSSATGELFF	TGCGCCACCCCTAGCTCGGCCACCGGGGAGCTGTTTTTT
.	TRBV3-1/TRBV3-2	TRBJ2-3	few	CASSQDWAASTDTQYF	TGTGCCAGCAGCCAAGACTGGGCAGCTAGCACAGATACGCAGTATTTT
.	TRBV9	TRBJ2-2	.	CASSVDANTGELFF	TGTGCCAGCAGCGTAGACGCGAACACCGGGGAGCTGTTTTTT
TRBD2	TRBV28	TRBJ2-6	many	CASSLGTSALGANVLTF	TGTGCCAGCAGTTTAGGGACTAGCGCGCTCGGGGCCAACGTCCTGACTTTC
TRBD2	TRBV5-1	TRBJ2-1	.	CASSLGVGAGGSYNEQFF	TGCGCCAGCAGCTTGGGAGTAGGTGCGGGGGGTTCCTACAATGAGCAGTTCTTC